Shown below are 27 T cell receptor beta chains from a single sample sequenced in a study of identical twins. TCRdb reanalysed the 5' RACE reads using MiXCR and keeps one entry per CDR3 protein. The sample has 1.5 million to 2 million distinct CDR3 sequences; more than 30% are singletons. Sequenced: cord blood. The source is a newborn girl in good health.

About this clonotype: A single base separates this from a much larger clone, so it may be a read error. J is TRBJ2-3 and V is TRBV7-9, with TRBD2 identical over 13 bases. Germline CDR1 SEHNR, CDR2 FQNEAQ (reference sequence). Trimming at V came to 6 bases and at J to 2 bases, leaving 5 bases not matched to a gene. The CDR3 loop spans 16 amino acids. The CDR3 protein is CASSPTSGRYTDTQYF. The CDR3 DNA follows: TGTGCCAGCAGTCCGACTAGCGGGAGGTACACAGATACGCAGTATTTT.

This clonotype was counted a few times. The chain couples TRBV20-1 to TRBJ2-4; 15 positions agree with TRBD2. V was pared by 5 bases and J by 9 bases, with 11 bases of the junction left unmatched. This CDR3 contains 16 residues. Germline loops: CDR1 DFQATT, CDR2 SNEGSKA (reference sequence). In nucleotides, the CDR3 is TGCAGTGCTCTACCGGGACTAGCGGGGGGCTGGAGCATTCAGTACTTC. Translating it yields CSALPGLAGGWSIQYF.

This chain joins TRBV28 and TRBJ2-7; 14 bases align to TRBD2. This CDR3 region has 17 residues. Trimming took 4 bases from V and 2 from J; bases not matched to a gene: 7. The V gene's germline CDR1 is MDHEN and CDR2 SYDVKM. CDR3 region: CASSWGGLAGEAYEQYF. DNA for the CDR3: TGTGCCAGCAGTTGGGGGGGACTAGCGGGAGAGGCCTACGAGCAGTACTTC.

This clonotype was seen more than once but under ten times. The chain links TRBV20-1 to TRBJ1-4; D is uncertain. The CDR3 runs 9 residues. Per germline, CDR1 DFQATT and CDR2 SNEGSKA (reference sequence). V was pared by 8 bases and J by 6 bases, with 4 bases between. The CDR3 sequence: CSFDEKLFF. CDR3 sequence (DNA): TGCAGTTTCGATGAAAAACTGTTTTTT.

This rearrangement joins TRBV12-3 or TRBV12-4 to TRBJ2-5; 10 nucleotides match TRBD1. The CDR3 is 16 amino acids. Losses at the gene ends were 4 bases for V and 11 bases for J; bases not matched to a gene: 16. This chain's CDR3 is CASSSVPGQGTNEQYF. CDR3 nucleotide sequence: TGTGCCAGCAGTTCCGTGCCGGGACAGGGGACCAATGAGCAGTACTTC.

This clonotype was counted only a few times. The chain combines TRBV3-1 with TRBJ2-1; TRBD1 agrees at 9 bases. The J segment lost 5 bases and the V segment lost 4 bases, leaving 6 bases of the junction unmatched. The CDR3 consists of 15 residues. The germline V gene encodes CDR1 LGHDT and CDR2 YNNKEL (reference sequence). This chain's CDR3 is CASSPRQGGNNEQFF. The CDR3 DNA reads TGTGCCAGCAGCCCTAGACAGGGGGGAAACAATGAGCAGTTCTTC.

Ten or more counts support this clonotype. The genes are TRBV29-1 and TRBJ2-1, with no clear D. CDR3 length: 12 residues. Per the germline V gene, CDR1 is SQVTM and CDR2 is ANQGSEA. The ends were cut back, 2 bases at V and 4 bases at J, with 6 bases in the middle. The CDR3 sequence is CSVESYYNEQFF. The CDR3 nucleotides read TGCAGCGTTGAATCGTATTACAATGAGCAGTTCTTC.

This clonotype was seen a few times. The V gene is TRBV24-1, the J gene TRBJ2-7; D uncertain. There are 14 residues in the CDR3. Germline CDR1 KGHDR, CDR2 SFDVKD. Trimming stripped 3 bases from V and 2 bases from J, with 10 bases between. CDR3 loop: CATSDHSPPYEQYF. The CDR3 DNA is TGTGCCACCAGTGATCACTCGCCCCCCTACGAGCAGTACTTC.

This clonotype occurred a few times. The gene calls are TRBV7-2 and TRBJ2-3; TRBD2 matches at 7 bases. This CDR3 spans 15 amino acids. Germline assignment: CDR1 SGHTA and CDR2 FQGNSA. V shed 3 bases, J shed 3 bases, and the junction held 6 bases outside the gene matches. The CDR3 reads CASSFGLEGTDTQYF. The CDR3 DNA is TGTGCCAGCAGCTTTGGACTAGAGGGTACAGATACGCAGTATTTT. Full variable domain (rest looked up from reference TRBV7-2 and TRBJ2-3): GAGVSQSPSNKVTEKGKDVELRCDPISGHTALYWYRQSLGQGLEFLIYFQGNSAPDKSGLPSDRFSAERTGGSVSTLTIQRTQQEDSAVYLCASSFGLEGTDTQYFGPGTRLTVL.

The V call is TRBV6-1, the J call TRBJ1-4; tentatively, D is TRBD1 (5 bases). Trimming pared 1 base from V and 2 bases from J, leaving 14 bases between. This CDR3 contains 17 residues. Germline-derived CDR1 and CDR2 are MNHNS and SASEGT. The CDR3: CASSEVDGRATNEKLFF. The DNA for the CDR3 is TGTGCCAGCAGTGAAGTAGACGGCAGGGCCACTAATGAAAAACTGTTTTTT.

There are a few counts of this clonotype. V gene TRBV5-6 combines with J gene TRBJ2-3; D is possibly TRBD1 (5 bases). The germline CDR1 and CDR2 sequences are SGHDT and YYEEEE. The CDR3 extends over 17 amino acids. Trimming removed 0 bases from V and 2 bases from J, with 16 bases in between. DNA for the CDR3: TGTGCCAGCAGCTTGGCCAAGACAGCCCTACACACAGATACGCAGTATTTT. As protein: CASSLAKTALHTDTQYF. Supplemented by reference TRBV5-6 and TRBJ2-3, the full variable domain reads DAGVTQSPTHLIKTRGQQVTLRCSPKSGHDTVSWYQQALGQGPQFIFQYYEEEERQRGNFPDRFSGHQFPNYSSELNVNALLLGDSALYLCASSLAKTALHTDTQYFGPGTRLTVL.

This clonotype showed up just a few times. CDR3 bases: TGCGCCAGCAGCTTCGTCGGGTGGAGGGAGGAAGCAGATACGCAGTATTTT. This translates into CASSFVGWREEADTQYF. The V gene is TRBV5-1, the J gene TRBJ2-3; D might be TRBD2 (6 bases). Germline values: CDR1 SGHRS, CDR2 YFSETQ. The CDR3 is 17 amino acids. V lost 2 bases and J 4 bases, leaving 20 bases between the germline ends.

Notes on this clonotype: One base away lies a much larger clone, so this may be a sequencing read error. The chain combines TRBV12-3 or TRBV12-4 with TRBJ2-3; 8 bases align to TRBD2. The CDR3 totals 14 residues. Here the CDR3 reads CTSSPLADTDTQYF. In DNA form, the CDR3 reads TGTACCAGCAGCCCACTAGCGGACACAGATACGCAGTATTTT.

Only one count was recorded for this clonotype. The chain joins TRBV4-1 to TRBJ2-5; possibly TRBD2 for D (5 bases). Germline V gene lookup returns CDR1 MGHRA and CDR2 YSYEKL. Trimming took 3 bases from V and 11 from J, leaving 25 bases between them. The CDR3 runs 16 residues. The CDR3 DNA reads TGCGCCAGCAGCCAGAGCCGACTAATACCCTACAATGAGCAGTACTTC. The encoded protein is CASSQSRLIPYNEQYF.

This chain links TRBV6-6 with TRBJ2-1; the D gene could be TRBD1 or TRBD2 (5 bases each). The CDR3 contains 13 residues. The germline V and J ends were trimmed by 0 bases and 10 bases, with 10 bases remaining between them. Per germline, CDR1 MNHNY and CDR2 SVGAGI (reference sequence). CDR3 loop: CASSYSSGGEQFF. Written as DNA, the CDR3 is TGTGCCAGCAGTTACTCGAGTGGGGGAGAGCAGTTCTTC.

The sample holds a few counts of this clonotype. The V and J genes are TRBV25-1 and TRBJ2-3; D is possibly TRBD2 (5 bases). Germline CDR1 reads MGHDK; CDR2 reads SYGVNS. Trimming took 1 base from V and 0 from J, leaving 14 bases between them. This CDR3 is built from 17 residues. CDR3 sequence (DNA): TGTGCCAGCAGTGAATCGGGCGGGTGGGTTAGCACAGATACGCAGTATTTT. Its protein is CASSESGGWVSTDTQYF. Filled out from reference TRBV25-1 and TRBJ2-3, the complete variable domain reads EADIYQTPRYLVIGTGKKITLECSQTMGHDKMYWYQQDPGMELHLIHYSYGVNSTEKGDLSSESTVSRIRTEHFPLTLESARPSHTSQYLCASSESGGWVSTDTQYFGPGTRLTVL.

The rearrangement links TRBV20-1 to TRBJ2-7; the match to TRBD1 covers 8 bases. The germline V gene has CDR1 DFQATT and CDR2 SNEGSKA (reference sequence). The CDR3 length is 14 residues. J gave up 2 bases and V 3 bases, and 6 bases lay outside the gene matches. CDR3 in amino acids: CSARGQGATYEQYF. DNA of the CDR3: TGCAGTGCTAGGGGGCAGGGGGCGACCTACGAGCAGTACTTC.

In DNA form, the CDR3 reads TGTGCCAGCAGTTCCATGGGAGGGGCCATGACTGAAGCTTTCTTT. It codes for CASSSMGGAMTEAFF. This chain links TRBV6-5 with TRBJ1-1; weak D call: TRBD1 (5 bases). V was trimmed by 4 bases and J by 5 bases, leaving 17 bases between them. This CDR3 comprises 15 residues. Germline lookup yields CDR1 MNHEY and CDR2 SVGAGI.

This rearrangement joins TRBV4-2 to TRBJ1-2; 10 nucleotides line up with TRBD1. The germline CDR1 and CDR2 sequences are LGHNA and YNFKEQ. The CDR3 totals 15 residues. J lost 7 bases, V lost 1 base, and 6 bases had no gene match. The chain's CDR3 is CASSQVAGQGPGYTF. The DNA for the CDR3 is TGTGCCAGCAGCCAAGTGGCGGGACAGGGGCCTGGCTACACCTTC.

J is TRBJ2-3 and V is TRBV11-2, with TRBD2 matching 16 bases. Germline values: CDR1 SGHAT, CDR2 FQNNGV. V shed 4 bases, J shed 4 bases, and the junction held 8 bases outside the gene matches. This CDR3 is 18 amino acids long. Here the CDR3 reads CASSSGGLAGGQADTQYF. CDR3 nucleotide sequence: TGTGCCAGCAGCTCAGGGGGACTAGCGGGGGGGCAAGCAGATACGCAGTATTTT.

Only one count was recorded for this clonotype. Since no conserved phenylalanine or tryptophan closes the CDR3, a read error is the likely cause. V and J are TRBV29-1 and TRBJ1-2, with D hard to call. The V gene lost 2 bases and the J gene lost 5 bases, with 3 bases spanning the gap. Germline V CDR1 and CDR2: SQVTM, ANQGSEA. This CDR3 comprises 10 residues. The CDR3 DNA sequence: TGCAGCGTTGAACAGTATGGCTACACCTGC. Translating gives CSVEQYGYTC.

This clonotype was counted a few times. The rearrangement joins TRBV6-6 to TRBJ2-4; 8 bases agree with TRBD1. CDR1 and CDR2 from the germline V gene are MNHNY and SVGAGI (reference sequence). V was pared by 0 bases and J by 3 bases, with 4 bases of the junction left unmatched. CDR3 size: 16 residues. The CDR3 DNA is TGTGCCAGCAGTTACTCGAAAACAGGGGGCAAAAACATTCAGTACTTC. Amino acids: CASSYSKTGGKNIQYF.

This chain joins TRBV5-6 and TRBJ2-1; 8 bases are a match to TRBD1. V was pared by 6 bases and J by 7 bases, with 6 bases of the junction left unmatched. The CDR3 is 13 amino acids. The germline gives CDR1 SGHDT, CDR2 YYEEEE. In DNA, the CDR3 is TGTGCCAGCATCCTGCGGACAGGGAATGAGCAGTTCTTC. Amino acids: CASILRTGNEQFF.

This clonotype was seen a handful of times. DNA for the CDR3: TGTGCCATCAGTGAGAGGACTAGCGGGAGCATGGTCTACAATGAGCAGTTCTTC. Translation gives CAISERTSGSMVYNEQFF. The gene calls are TRBV10-3 and TRBJ2-1; 13 bases align to TRBD2. The CDR3 consists of 18 residues. The germline V gene has CDR1 ENHRY and CDR2 SYGVKD. The V segment lost 2 bases and the J segment 3 bases; nucleotides outside the gene matches: 7.

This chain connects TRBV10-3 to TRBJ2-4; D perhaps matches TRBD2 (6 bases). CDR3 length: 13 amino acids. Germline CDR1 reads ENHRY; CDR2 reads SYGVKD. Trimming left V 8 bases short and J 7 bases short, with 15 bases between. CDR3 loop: CAIPGSGGNIQYF. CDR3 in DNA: TGTGCCATCCCTGGGAGTGGGGGGAACATTCAGTACTTC.

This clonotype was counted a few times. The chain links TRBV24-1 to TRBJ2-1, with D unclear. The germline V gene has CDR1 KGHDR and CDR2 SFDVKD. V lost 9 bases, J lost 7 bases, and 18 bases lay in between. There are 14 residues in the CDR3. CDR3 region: CATSTSKGWNEQFF. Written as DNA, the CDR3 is TGTGCCACCTCTACCTCAAAGGGATGGAATGAGCAGTTCTTC.

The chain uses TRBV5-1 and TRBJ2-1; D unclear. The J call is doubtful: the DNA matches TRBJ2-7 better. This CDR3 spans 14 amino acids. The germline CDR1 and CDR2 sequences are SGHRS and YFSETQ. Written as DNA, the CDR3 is TGCGCCAGCAGACGAGACCCCCCTTACAATGAGCAGTACTTC. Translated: CASRRDPPYNEQYF.